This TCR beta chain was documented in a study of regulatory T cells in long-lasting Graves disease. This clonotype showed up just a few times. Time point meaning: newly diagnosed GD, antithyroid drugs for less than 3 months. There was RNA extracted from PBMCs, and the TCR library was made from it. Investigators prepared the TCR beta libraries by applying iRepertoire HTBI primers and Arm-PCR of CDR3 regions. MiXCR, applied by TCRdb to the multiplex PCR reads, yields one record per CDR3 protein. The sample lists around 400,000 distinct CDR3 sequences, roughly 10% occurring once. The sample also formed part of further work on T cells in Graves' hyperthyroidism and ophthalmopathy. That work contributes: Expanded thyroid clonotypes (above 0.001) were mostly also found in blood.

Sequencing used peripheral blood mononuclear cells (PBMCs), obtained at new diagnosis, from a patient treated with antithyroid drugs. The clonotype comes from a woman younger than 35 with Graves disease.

CDR3 nucleotides: TGTGCCAGCATCCTTACCGGGACGTCGAATTCACCCCTCCACTTT. Translating gives CASILTGTSNSPLHF. This rearrangement joins TRBV2 to TRBJ1-6; a weak D match, TRBD1 (5 bases). The V end was cut by 7 bases, the J end by 7 bases, with 17 bases between. The CDR3 length is 15 residues. Germline lookup yields CDR1 SNHLY and CDR2 FYNNEI.